Below, one T cell receptor beta chain is given with its context. 60 Vbeta and 13 Jbeta primers were used in PCR. Data came from immunoSEQ multiplex PCR; TCRdb stores just in-frame clones and leaves some out. The sample holds 100,000 to 150,000 clones, 79% seen once. The data belong to a study of cytomegalovirus exposure and HLA in healthy donors. Germline-derived CDR1 and CDR2 are SNHLY and FYNNEI. Trimming pared 5 bases from V and 4 bases from J, leaving 8 bases between. CDR3 size: 13 residues. While unrecorded immune exposures were likely, the donors were nominally healthy when sampled. The clonotype was recovered from a male donor in good health and CMV-seronegative. The chain couples TRBV2 to TRBJ1-4; the D gene is possibly TRBD1 (6 bases). Sample: PBMCs. CDR3 region: CASSLQGNEKLFF. The CDR3 region has the DNA TGTGCCAGCAGTTTACAGGGTAATGAAAAACTGTTTTTT.